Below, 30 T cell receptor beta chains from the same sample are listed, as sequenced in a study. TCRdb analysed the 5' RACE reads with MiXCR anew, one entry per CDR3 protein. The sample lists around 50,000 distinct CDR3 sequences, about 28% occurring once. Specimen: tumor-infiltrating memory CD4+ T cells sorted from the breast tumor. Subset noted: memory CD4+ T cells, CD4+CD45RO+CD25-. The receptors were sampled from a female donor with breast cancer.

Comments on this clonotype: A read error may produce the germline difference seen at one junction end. The CDR3: CARSQTVAGVHNEQFF. The DNA of the CDR3 is TGTGCCCGCAGCCAGACGGTAGCGGGGGTTCACAATGAGCAGTTCTTC. J is TRBJ2-1 and V is TRBV11-2, with 9 bases that match TRBD2. This CDR3 region has 16 residues. The germline CDR1 and CDR2 sequences are SGHAT and FQNNGV.

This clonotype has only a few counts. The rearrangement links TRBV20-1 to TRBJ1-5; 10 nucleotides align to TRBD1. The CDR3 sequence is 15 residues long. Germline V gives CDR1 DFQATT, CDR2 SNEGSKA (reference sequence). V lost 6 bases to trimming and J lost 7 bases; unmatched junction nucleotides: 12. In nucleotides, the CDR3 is TGCAGTGCAGCGGTCCGGGACAGGGGATACCAGCCCCAGCATTTT. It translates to CSAAVRDRGYQPQHF.

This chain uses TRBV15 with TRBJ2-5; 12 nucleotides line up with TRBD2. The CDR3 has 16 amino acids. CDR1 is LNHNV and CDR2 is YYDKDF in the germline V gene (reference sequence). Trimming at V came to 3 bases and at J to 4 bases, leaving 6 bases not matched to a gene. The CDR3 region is CATSSFTSGRRETQYF. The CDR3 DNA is TGTGCCACCAGCAGCTTCACTAGCGGGAGGCGAGAGACCCAGTACTTC.

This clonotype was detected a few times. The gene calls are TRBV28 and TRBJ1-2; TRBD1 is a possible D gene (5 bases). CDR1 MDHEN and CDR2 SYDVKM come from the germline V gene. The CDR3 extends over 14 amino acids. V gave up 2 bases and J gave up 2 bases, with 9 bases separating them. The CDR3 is CASSLVNRNYGYTF. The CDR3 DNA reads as TGTGCCAGCAGTTTAGTTAACAGGAACTATGGCTACACCTTC.

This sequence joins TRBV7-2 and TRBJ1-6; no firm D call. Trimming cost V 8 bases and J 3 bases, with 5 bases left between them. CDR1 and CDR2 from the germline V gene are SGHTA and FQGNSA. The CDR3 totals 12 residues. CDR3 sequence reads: CASSDYNSPLHF. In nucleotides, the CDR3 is TGTGCCAGCTCCGACTATAATTCACCCCTCCACTTT.

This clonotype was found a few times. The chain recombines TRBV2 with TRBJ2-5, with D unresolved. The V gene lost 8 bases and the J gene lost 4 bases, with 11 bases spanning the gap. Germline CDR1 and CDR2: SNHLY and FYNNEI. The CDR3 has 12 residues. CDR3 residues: CASQGSGETQYF. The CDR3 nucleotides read TGTGCCAGCCAAGGGTCCGGAGAGACCCAGTACTTC.

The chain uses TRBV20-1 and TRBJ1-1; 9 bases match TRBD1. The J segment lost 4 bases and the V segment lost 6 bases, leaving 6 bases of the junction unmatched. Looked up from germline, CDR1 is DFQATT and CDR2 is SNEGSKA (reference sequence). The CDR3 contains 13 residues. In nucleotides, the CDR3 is TGCAGTGCGCCCGACAGGGGGTTCACTGAAGCTTTCTTT. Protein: CSAPDRGFTEAFF.

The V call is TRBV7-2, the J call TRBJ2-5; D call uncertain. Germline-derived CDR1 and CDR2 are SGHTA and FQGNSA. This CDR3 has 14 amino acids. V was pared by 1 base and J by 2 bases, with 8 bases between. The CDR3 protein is CASSLGRMQETQYF. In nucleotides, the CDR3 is TGTGCCAGCAGCTTAGGACGAATGCAAGAGACCCAGTACTTC.

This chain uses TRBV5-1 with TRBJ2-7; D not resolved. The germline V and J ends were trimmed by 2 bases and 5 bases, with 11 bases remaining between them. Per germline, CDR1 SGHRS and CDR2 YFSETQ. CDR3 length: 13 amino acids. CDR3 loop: CASSFLGPHEQYF. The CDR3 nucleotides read TGCGCCAGCAGCTTTTTGGGCCCTCACGAGCAGTACTTC.

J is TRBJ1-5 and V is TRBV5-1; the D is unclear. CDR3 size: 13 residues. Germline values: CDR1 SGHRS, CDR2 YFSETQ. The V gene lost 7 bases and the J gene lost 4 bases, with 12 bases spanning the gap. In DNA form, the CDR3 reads TGCGCCAGCGGCTCCATGCCAAATCAGCCCCAGCATTTT. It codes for CASGSMPNQPQHF.

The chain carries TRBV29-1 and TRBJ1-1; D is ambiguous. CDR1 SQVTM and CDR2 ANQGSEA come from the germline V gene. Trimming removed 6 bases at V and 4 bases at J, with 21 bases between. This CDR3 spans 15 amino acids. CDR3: CSVVGPPAGTTEAFF. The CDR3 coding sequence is TGCAGCGTAGTCGGACCGCCCGCGGGCACCACTGAAGCTTTCTTT.

CDR3 DNA sequence: TGTGCCAGCAGTTTGATGGGGATAGAGGGCTACACCTTC. It specifies CASSLMGIEGYTF. V and J are TRBV6-1 and TRBJ1-2; D ambiguous. Trimming stripped 5 bases from V and 8 bases from J, with 15 bases between. The CDR3 loop spans 13 amino acids. Germline V gene data show CDR1 as MNHNS and CDR2 as SASEGT.

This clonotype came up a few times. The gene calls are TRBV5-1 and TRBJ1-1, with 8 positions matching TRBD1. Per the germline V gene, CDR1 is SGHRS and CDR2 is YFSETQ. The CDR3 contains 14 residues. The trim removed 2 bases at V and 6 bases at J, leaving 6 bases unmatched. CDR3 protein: CASSFGQGGAEAFF. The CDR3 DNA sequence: TGCGCCAGCAGCTTCGGACAGGGCGGCGCTGAAGCTTTCTTT.

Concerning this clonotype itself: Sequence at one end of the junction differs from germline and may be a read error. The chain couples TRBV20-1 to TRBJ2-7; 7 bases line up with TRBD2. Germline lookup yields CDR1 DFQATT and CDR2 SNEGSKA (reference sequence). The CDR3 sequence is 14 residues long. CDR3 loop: CSASPREKTYEQYF. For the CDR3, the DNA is TGCAGTGCTAGTCCGCGGGAGAAGACCTATGAGCAGTACTTC.

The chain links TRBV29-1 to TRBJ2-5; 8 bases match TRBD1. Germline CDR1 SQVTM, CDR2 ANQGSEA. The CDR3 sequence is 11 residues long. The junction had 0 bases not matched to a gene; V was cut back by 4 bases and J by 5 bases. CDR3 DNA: TGCAGCGTTGGACAGGGGGAGACCCAGTACTTC. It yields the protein CSVGQGETQYF.

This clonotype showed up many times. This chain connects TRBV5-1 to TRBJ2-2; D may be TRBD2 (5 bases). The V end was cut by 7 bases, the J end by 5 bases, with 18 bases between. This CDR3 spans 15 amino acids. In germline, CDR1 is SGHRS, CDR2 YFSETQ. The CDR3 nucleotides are TGCGCCAGCCGGACGGACTTCACAACGACCGGGGAGCTGTTTTTT. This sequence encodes CASRTDFTTTGELFF.

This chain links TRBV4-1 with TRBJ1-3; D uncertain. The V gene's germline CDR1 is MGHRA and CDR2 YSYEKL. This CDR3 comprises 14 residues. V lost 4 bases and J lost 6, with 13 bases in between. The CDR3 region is CASSPSRPENTIYF. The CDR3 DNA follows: TGCGCCAGCAGCCCATCCAGGCCGGAAAACACCATATATTTT.

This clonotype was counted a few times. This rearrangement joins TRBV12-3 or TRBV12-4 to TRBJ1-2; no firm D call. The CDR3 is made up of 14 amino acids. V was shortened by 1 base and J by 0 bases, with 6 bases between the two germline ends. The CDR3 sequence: CASSLGPSNYGYTF. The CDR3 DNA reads TGTGCCAGCAGTTTAGGTCCCTCTAACTATGGCTACACCTTC.

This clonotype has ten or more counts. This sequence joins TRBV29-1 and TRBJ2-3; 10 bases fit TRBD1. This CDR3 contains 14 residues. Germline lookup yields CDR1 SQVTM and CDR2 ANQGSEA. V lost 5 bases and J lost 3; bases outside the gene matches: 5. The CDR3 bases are TGCAGCGTTTATGACAGGGGGCTTACAGATACGCAGTATTTT. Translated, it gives CSVYDRGLTDTQYF.

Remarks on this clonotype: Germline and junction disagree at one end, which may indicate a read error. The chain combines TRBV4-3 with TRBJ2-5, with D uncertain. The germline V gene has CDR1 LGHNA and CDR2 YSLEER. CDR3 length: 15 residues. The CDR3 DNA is TGCGCCAGCAGCCAAGTCCCCGGTGCGGTGGAGACCCAGGACTTC. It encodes CASSQVPGAVETQDF.

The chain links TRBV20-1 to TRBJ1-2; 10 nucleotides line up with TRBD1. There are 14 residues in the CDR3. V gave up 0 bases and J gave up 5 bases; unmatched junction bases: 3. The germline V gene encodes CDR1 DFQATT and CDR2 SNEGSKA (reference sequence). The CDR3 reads CSARDQGQGYGYTF. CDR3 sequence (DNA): TGCAGTGCTAGAGATCAGGGACAGGGGTATGGCTACACCTTC.

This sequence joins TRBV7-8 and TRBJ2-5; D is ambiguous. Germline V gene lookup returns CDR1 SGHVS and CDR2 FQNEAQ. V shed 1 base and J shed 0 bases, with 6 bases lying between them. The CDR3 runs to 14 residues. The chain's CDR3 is CASSLGQYQETQYF. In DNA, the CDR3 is TGTGCCAGCAGCTTAGGCCAGTACCAAGAGACCCAGTACTTC.

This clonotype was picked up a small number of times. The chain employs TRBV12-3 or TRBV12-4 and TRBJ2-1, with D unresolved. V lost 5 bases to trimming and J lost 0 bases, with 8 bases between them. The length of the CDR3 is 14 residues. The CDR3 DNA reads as TGTGCCAGCAGTGGACGGAGCTCCTACAATGAGCAGTTCTTC. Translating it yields CASSGRSSYNEQFF.

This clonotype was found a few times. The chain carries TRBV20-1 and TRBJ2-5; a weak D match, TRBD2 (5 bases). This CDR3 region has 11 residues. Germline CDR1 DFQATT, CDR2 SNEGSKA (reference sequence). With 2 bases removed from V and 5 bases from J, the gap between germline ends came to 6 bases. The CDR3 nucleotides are TGCAGTGCTAGACCGGGGGAGACCCAGTACTTC. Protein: CSARPGETQYF.

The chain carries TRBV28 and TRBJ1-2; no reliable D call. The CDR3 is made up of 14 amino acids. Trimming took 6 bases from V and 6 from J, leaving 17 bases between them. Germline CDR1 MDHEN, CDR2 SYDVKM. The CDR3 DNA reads TGTGCCAGCAGCCGGGATTCTCTAGGAAATGGCTACACCTTC. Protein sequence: CASSRDSLGNGYTF.

CDR3 nucleotides: TGTGCCAGCAGGGGAGGGAGAGGGCGGCAAGGCTATGGCTACACCTTC. Its translation is CASRGGRGRQGYGYTF. This sequence joins TRBV6-1 and TRBJ1-2; D unclear. Trimming shortened V by 6 bases and J by 4 bases, and 21 bases separated the two germline ends. Per germline, CDR1 MNHNS and CDR2 SASEGT. This CDR3 spans 16 amino acids.

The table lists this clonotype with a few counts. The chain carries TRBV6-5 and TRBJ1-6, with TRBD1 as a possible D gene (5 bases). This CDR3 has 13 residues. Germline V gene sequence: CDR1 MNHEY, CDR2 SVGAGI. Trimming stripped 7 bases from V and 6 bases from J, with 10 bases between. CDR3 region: CASNKRGNSPLHF. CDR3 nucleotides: TGTGCCAGCAATAAGAGGGGTAATTCACCCCTCCACTTT.

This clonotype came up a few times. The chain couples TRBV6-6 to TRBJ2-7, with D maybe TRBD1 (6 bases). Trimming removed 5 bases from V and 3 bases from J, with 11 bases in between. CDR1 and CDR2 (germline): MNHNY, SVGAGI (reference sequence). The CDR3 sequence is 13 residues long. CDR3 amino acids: CASSSGQNYEQYF. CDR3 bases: TGTGCCAGCAGTAGTGGACAGAACTACGAGCAGTACTTC.

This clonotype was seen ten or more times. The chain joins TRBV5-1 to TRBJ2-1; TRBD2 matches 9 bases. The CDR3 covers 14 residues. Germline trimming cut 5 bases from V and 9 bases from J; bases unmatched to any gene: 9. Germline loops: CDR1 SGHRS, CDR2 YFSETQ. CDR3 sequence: CASSRAGGPGEQFF. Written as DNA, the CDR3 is TGCGCCAGCAGTCGGGCGGGAGGGCCCGGTGAGCAGTTCTTC. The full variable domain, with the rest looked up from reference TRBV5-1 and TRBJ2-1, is KAGVTQTPRYLIKTRGQQVTLSCSPISGHRSVSWYQQTPGQGLQFLFEYFSETQRNKGNFPGRFSGRQFSNSRSEMNVSTLELGDSALYLCASSRAGGPGEQFFGPGTRLTVL.

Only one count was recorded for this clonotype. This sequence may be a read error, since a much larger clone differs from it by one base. CDR3 residues: CARVTNYGYTF. Written as DNA, the CDR3 is TGTGCCAGAGTCACTAACTATGGCTACACCTTC. The gene calls are TRBV7-9 and TRBJ1-2; no clear D gene. The CDR3 has 11 residues. Germline V gene lookup returns CDR1 SEHNR and CDR2 FQNEAQ (reference sequence). The V end was cut by 9 bases, the J end by 0 bases, with 5 bases between.